The 14 T cell receptor beta chains listed next were all sequenced from one sample in a study of tumor and adjacent non-tumor tissue in lung cancer (dated by TCRdb to between 2018 and 2020). Libraries were prepared through multiplex PCR. Sequenced on an Illumina HiSeq 2500. TCRbeta libraries were built by three rounds of nested PCR using primers (Table S4), following protocols modified from ARM-PCR. TCRdb reprocessing: public reads trimmed at Q25 with fastp, clones called with MiXCR, in-frame beta chains kept. Here each entry gathers all rows of one CDR3 protein and keeps the most common genes and DNA. In all, the sample holds 75,000 to 100,000 distinct CDR3 sequences, and less than 80% of those were seen once. Approximately 16% of the sample goes to the ten largest clones. RNA was isolated from bulk, unsorted tissue, and RNA quality was assessed with a NanoDrop ND-1000 and an Agilent 2100. The specimen sequenced was lung tumor tissue. The source is a man between 60 and 75 years old with non-small cell lung cancer.

On this clonotype: This may arise from a read error, as a much more abundant clone is one base away. The chain combines TRBV19 with TRBJ2-7, with D unclear. Germline CDR1 reads LNHDA; CDR2 reads SQIVND (reference sequence). CDR3 length equals 15 residues. Trimming removed 1 base at V and 4 bases at J, with 14 bases between. The chain's CDR3 is CASSIAHSGRYEQYF. The CDR3, as DNA: TGTGCCAGTAGTATAGCCCACAGTGGCAGGTACGAGCAGTACTTC.

This clonotype was found a few times. With a much larger clone just one base away, this may be a read error. The chain is built from TRBV10-3 and TRBJ2-2, with D unresolved. Germline V gene lookup returns CDR1 ENHRY and CDR2 SYGVKD. This CDR3 region has 16 residues. CDR3 sequence reads: CVISAKSASGTGELFF. Here the CDR3 DNA reads TGTGTCATCTCGGCCAAGTCGGCCTCGGGCACCGGGGAGCTGTTTTTT.

Points on this clonotype: A read error may account for a junction end that differs from germline. The rearrangement joins TRBV6-1 to TRBJ1-4, with 7 positions matching TRBD1. This CDR3 has 15 residues. Germline CDR1 is MNHNS and CDR2 is SASEGT. The CDR3 loop is CASSPMTGSYEKQFF. The CDR3 DNA is TGTGCCAGCAGTCCAATGACAGGGTCATATGAAAAACAGTTTTTT.

This clonotype was seen a single time. The junction does not match germline at one end; this may be a read error. The CDR3 here is CASRLTSGRLNEQLF. CDR3 bases: TGTGCCAGCAGACTTACTAGCGGGAGACTGAATGAGCAACTCTTC. The chain recombines TRBV12-3 or TRBV12-4 with TRBJ2-1; TRBD2 matches at 11 bases. This CDR3 region has 15 residues.

As to this clonotype: Being one base from a much bigger clone, this may be a read error. The genes are TRBV24-1 and TRBJ2-3; D is possibly TRBD1 (5 bases). In germline, CDR1 is KGHDR, CDR2 SFDVKD. V was shortened by 0 bases and J by 0 bases, with 9 bases between the two germline ends. This CDR3 is 16 amino acids long. This CDR3 is CATSDLRGVSTDTQYF. DNA for the CDR3: TGTGCCACCAGTGATTTGAGGGGTGTTAGCACAGATACGCAGTATTTT.

A note on this clonotype: At one end, the junction sequence differs from germline, possibly due to a read error. The chain is built from TRBV20-1 and TRBJ2-1, with 7 bases fitting TRBD2. The CDR3 is 17 amino acids. From germline, CDR1 is DFQATT and CDR2 SNEGSKA (reference sequence). CDR3 coding DNA: TGCAGTGCTAGAGGTACTACAACTAGCGTGAGCTACAATGAGCAGTTCTTT. It translates to CSARGTTTSVSYNEQFF.

This clonotype was observed a few times. The chain is built from TRBV10-3 and TRBJ2-3, with D possibly TRBD2 on 5 matching bases. V lost 8 bases to trimming and J lost 4 bases, with 16 bases between them. This CDR3 has 14 residues. Germline CDR1 ENHRY, CDR2 SYGVKD. Written as DNA, the CDR3 is TGTGCCATCCGATTGGGAGCTACAGCAGATACGCAGTATTTT. Amino acids: CAIRLGATADTQYF.

As for this clonotype: The junction departs from the called germline gene at one end, perhaps through a read error. The V call is TRBV5-1, the J call TRBJ1-4; unclear D gene. In germline, CDR1 is SGHRS, CDR2 YFSETQ. This CDR3 contains 16 residues. The CDR3 nucleotides are TGCGACAGCAGCCGGTCTCGACTAACAACTAATGAAAAACTGTTTTTT. Translated: CDSSRSRLTTNEKLFF. Full variable domain (remainder filled in from reference TRBV5-1 and TRBJ1-4): KAGVTQTPRYLIKTRGQQVTLSCSPISGHRSVSWYQQTPGQGLQFLFEYFSETQRNKGNFPGRFSGRQFSNSRSEMNVSTLELGDSALYLCDSSRSRLTTNEKLFFGSGTQLSVL.

This clonotype was recorded many times. The genes are TRBV5-1 and TRBJ2-2, with a tentative D call TRBD2 (6 bases). Germline loops: CDR1 SGHRS, CDR2 YFSETQ. Trimming left V 0 bases short and J 4 bases short, with 10 bases between. The length of the CDR3 is 15 residues. The CDR3 sequence is CASSLGRETTGELFF. CDR3 DNA: TGCGCCAGCAGCTTGGGGCGGGAAACCACCGGGGAGCTGTTTTTT. Full variable domain (outside the CDR3, taken from reference TRBV5-1 and TRBJ2-2): KAGVTQTPRYLIKTRGQQVTLSCSPISGHRSVSWYQQTPGQGLQFLFEYFSETQRNKGNFPGRFSGRQFSNSRSEMNVSTLELGDSALYLCASSLGRETTGELFFGEGSRLTVL.

To note about this clonotype: Mismatch with germline at one junction end may stem from a read error. The chain recombines TRBV5-5 with TRBJ1-4; 8 positions agree with TRBD1. Germline V gene sequence: CDR1 SGHKS, CDR2 YYEKEE (reference sequence). The CDR3 consists of 14 residues. Here the CDR3 reads CTSSLQTGDEKLFF. The CDR3 region has the DNA TGTACCAGCAGTTTACAGACAGGGGATGAAAAACTGTTTTTT.

The rearrangement uses TRBV7-9 and TRBJ1-1; unclear D gene. The V and J ends lost 1 base and 4 bases respectively, with 13 bases between them. The CDR3 is 15 amino acids. Germline lookup yields CDR1 SEHNR and CDR2 FQNEAQ (reference sequence). The CDR3 DNA follows: TGTGCCAGCAGCTTAGAGGTCAGGTTGGGCACTGAAGCTTTCTTT. Translation gives CASSLEVRLGTEAFF.

The gene calls are TRBV29-1 and TRBJ2-1; 7 bases are a match to TRBD2. The J call may be faulty, since TRBJ2-7 better matches the DNA end. The CDR3 contains 13 residues. Germline CDR1 SQVTM, CDR2 ANQGSEA. The chain's CDR3 is CSVVGTNVYEQYF. The DNA of the CDR3 is TGCAGCGTTGTGGGGACTAACGTGTATGAGCAGTACTTC.

The chain couples TRBV11-2 to TRBJ2-7; D call uncertain. The germline V gene has CDR1 SGHAT and CDR2 FQNNGV. The V end lost 1 base, the J end lost 7 bases, and 11 bases lay between the germline ends. The CDR3 runs 13 residues. The chain's CDR3 is CASSLGPLREQYF. The CDR3 nucleotides are TGTGCCAGCAGCTTAGGCCCTCTTAGAGAGCAGTACTTC.

On this clonotype: A junction end diverges from the germline sequence, so it may reflect a read error. The chain combines TRBV12-3 or TRBV12-4 with TRBJ2-6; D is possibly TRBD2 (5 bases). CDR3 length: 14 residues. The CDR3 protein is CAIRQRPGVNVLTF. The CDR3 region has the DNA TGTGCCATCAGGCAAAGACCCGGGGTCAACGTCCTGACTTTC.